This entry lists 30 T cell receptor beta chains sequenced from one sample in a study of shared clonotypes between healthy human individuals. TCRdb's copy holds only in-frame clones and misses some; the assay was immunoSEQ multiplex PCR. The table shows 700,000 to 950,000 clones, with 95% to 97% occurring only once. CD45RO-negative, CCR7-selected cells formed the naive CD8 fraction, which excluded terminally differentiated effector memory CD45RA+ cells. The material sequenced was naive CD8+ T cells sorted from blood. The receptors stem from a man between 25 and 39 years old in good health.

The CDR3 coding sequence is TGCAGCGTTGAGGGGCGGAACTCCGCCTCCTACAATGAGCAGTTCTTC. It yields the protein CSVEGRNSASYNEQFF. The rearrangement joins TRBV29-1 to TRBJ2-1, with a possible D match to TRBD1 (5 bases). The CDR3 has 16 residues. The germline V gene has CDR1 SQVTM and CDR2 ANQGSEA. V gave up 3 bases and J gave up 0 bases, with 15 bases separating them.

The chain carries TRBV7-2 and TRBJ1-4; 7 nucleotides align to TRBD1. V was clipped by 5 bases and J by 3 bases; unmatched bases: 3. Per the germline V gene, CDR1 is SGHTA and CDR2 is FQGNSA. This CDR3 region has 14 residues. The CDR3 nucleotides read TGTGCCAGCAGCCCCGGGACAGCTAATGAAAAACTGTTTTTT. It is translated as CASSPGTANEKLFF. Full variable domain (remainder filled in from reference TRBV7-2 and TRBJ1-4): GAGVSQSPSNKVTEKGKDVELRCDPISGHTALYWYRQSLGQGLEFLIYFQGNSAPDKSGLPSDRFSAERTGGSVSTLTIQRTQQEDSAVYLCASSPGTANEKLFFGSGTQLSVL.

The J gene is TRBJ2-7, the V gene TRBV5-4; TRBD1 agrees at 7 bases. The germline V gene has CDR1 SGHNT and CDR2 YYREEE (reference sequence). The CDR3 runs 15 residues. With V trimmed by 4 bases and J by 2 bases, 9 bases remained unmatched. CDR3 amino acids: CASSPTGWGPYEQYF. The CDR3 region has the DNA TGTGCCAGCAGCCCGACAGGGTGGGGGCCCTACGAGCAGTACTTC.

The gene calls are TRBV11-2 and TRBJ1-1, with 7 bases lining up with TRBD1. The CDR3 has 15 residues. With V trimmed by 5 bases and J by 11 bases, 17 bases remained unmatched. From germline, CDR1 is SGHAT and CDR2 FQNNGV. CDR3 DNA: TGTGCCAGCAGCCCAGGGGGTGCCGGTGGGTCTGCGGCTTTCTTT. Translation: CASSPGGAGGSAAFF.

The chain employs TRBV13 and TRBJ2-2, with 10 bases lining up with TRBD2. The ends lost 6 bases at V and 1 base at J; junction bases unmatched: 8. Per germline, CDR1 PRHDT and CDR2 FYEKMQ (reference sequence). The CDR3 covers 17 residues. The CDR3 bases are TGTGCCAGCAGTTGGCTAGCGGGGGCCGGGAACACCGGGGAGCTGTTTTTT. Translated: CASSWLAGAGNTGELFF.

The chain carries TRBV7-9 and TRBJ2-1, with TRBD2 matching over 9 bases. Germline CDR1 reads SEHNR; CDR2 reads FQNEAQ (reference sequence). There are 14 residues in the CDR3. V gave up 11 bases and J gave up 5 bases; unmatched junction bases: 10. The DNA of the CDR3 is TGTGCCTCTAGGCGGGAGGGCCTCAACAATGAGCAGTTCTTC. This encodes CASRREGLNNEQFF.

For this clone: Other DNA variants within this sample encode the same CDR3. The chain links TRBV7-9 to TRBJ2-7; D remains unclear. The CDR3 totals 13 residues. Trimming removed 1 base at V and 2 bases at J, with 6 bases between. Per germline, CDR1 SEHNR and CDR2 FQNEAQ (reference sequence). The CDR3, as DNA: TGTGCCAGCAGCTTAGATAGAACCTACGAGCAGTACTTC. Amino acid sequence: CASSLDRTYEQYF. Drawing the rest from reference TRBV7-9 and TRBJ2-7, the complete variable domain is DTGVSQNPRHKITKRGQNVTFRCDPISEHNRLYWYRQTLGQGPEFLTYFQNEAQLEKSRLLSDRFSAERPKGSFSTLEIQRTEQGDSAMYLCASSLDRTYEQYFGPGTRLTVT.

J is TRBJ2-1 and V is TRBV11-3; D might be TRBD1 (6 bases). V gave up 9 bases and J gave up 0 bases, with 9 bases separating them. The CDR3 has 13 residues. Germline assignment: CDR1 SGHNT and CDR2 YENEEA. CDR3 sequence (DNA): TGTGCCAGTGGACAGAGCTCCTACAATGAGCAGTTCTTC. Translating gives CASGQSSYNEQFF.

The V and J genes are TRBV15 and TRBJ2-2; perhaps TRBD2 as D (6 bases). CDR3 length equals 15 residues. Germline V gene sequence: CDR1 LNHNV, CDR2 YYDKDF (reference sequence). V lost 5 bases and J lost 4, with 14 bases in between. Here the CDR3 DNA reads TGTGCCACCAGCCAACCGGGGGACCGCACCGGGGAGCTGTTTTTT. It specifies CATSQPGDRTGELFF.

V gene TRBV18 combines with J gene TRBJ2-1; D gene ambiguous. With 0 bases removed from V and 5 bases from J, the gap between germline ends came to 11 bases. The CDR3 runs 15 residues. CDR1 and CDR2 (germline): KGHSH, LQKENI. CDR3 bases: TGTGCCAGCTCACCACCCTTAGGGCAGAACAATGAGCAGTTCTTC. It codes for CASSPPLGQNNEQFF.

The rearrangement uses TRBV7-6 and TRBJ2-7; D gene ambiguous. CDR3 length: 14 residues. Per germline, CDR1 SGHVS and CDR2 FNYEAQ. With 4 bases removed from V and 3 bases from J, the gap between germline ends came to 13 bases. CDR3 amino acids: CASSSPDDHYEQYF. DNA for the CDR3: TGTGCCAGCAGCTCCCCGGACGATCACTACGAGCAGTACTTC. Filled out from reference TRBV7-6 and TRBJ2-7, the complete variable domain reads GAGVSQSPRYKVTKRGQDVALRCDPISGHVSLYWYRQALGQGPEFLTYFNYEAQQDKSGLPNDRFSAERPEGSISTLTIQRTEQRDSAMYRCASSSPDDHYEQYFGPGTRLTVT.

J is TRBJ2-5 and V is TRBV12-2; the table's D call, TRBD2, was not checked against the DNA. TRBV12-2 is an annotated pseudogene. CDR3 length equals 14 residues. Written as DNA, the CDR3 is TGTGCAAGTCGCTCCCCGTGTAACCAAGAGACCCAGTACTTC. Translated: CASRSPCNQETQYF.

The CDR3 is CASSGTSGMYNEQFF. CDR3 DNA sequence: TGTGCCAGCAGCGGGACTAGCGGGATGTACAATGAGCAGTTCTTC. The chain has TRBV5-8 and TRBJ2-1, with TRBD2 matching 13 bases. V was clipped by 4 bases and J by 4 bases; unmatched bases: 2. This CDR3 is built from 15 residues. Germline lookup yields CDR1 SGHTS and CDR2 YDEGEE.

This chain connects TRBV28 to TRBJ1-4; D is possibly TRBD1 (5 bases). The CDR3 spans 13 residues. CDR1 and CDR2 from the germline V gene are MDHEN and SYDVKM. Trimming left V 8 bases short and J 8 bases short, with 15 bases between. CDR3 nucleotide sequence: TGTGCCAGCGATTCTGGGACTCACGAAAAACTGTTTTTT. The encoded protein is CASDSGTHEKLFF.

This chain uses TRBV4-3 with TRBJ2-7, with 13 positions matching TRBD2. There are 15 residues in the CDR3. V shed 4 bases and J 2 bases; nucleotides not matched to a gene: 2. Germline V CDR1 and CDR2: LGHNA, YSLEER. CDR3 nucleotides: TGCGCCAGCAGCCTCGGGACTAGCGGGACCTACGAGCAGTACTTC. This gives the protein CASSLGTSGTYEQYF.

This chain joins TRBV10-3 and TRBJ2-5; no definite D call. The length of the CDR3 is 14 residues. Trimming pared 10 bases from V and 7 bases from J, leaving 22 bases between. The germline CDR1 and CDR2 sequences are ENHRY and SYGVKD. The CDR3 DNA reads as TGTGCCACACATCCGGGTCCGGGCTTGGGGACCCAGTACTTC. This gives the protein CATHPGPGLGTQYF.

The chain carries TRBV11-2 and TRBJ2-2; 8 nucleotides align to TRBD2. The V gene's germline CDR1 is SGHAT and CDR2 FQNNGV. This CDR3 contains 14 residues. J gave up 12 bases and V 7 bases, and 13 bases lay outside the gene matches. CDR3 in DNA: TGTGCCAGCATCTCGGGGGGGGCCAGGGTGCAGCTGTTTTTT. Translation: CASISGGARVQLFF.

Only one count was recorded for this clone. V is TRBV13 and J is TRBJ2-3; 9 bases agree with TRBD2. J lost 6 bases, V lost 5 bases, and 9 bases had no gene match. The CDR3 covers 15 residues. In germline, CDR1 is PRHDT, CDR2 FYEKMQ (reference sequence). CDR3 DNA: TGTGCCAGCAGCCCAATAGCGGGAGCTTTCGATACGCAGTATTTT. Amino acids: CASSPIAGAFDTQYF.

The J gene is TRBJ2-1, the V gene TRBV9; no clear D gene. Germline assignment: CDR1 SGDLS and CDR2 YYNGEE. The CDR3 consists of 12 residues. V shed 1 base and J shed 6 bases, with 5 bases lying between them. The DNA of the CDR3 is TGTGCCAGCAGCGTAAGGTCCAATGAGCAGTTCTTC. Translating it yields CASSVRSNEQFF.

The gene calls are TRBV7-9 and TRBJ2-5; D unresolved. Germline V gene data show CDR1 as SEHNR and CDR2 as FQNEAQ (reference sequence). CDR3 length: 12 residues. The V end was cut by 4 bases, the J end by 5 bases, with 8 bases between. CDR3 in amino acids: CASSYTVETQYF. In DNA form, the CDR3 reads TGTGCCAGCAGCTACACGGTGGAGACCCAGTACTTC.

This clone was seen only once. The CDR3 spells CASSGDDGLLTEAFF. Here the CDR3 DNA reads TGTGCCAGTAGTGGCGACGATGGGCTCTTAACTGAAGCTTTCTTT. The chain is built from TRBV19 and TRBJ1-1; no clear D. V was cut by 5 bases and J by 5 bases, with 18 bases left in between. This CDR3 is built from 15 residues. Germline lookup yields CDR1 LNHDA and CDR2 SQIVND (reference sequence).

The count of this clone is one. This sample includes further DNA sequences coding for the same CDR3. J is TRBJ2-1 and V is TRBV7-9; D remains unclear. V lost 0 bases, J lost 6 bases, and 3 bases lay in between. CDR1 SEHNR and CDR2 FQNEAQ come from the germline V gene (reference sequence). The length of the CDR3 is 12 residues. The CDR3 here is CASSLARNEQFF. DNA for the CDR3: TGTGCCAGCAGCTTAGCACGCAATGAGCAGTTCTTC.

The rearrangement joins TRBV30 to TRBJ2-7, with 9 positions matching TRBD1. The V gene end was trimmed by 0 bases and the J gene end by 5 bases; junction bases not matched to a gene: 5. This CDR3 contains 14 residues. The V gene's germline CDR1 is GTSNPN and CDR2 SVGIG (reference sequence). This chain's CDR3 is CAWSVAGQGDEQYF. The CDR3 DNA follows: TGTGCCTGGAGTGTTGCGGGACAGGGTGACGAGCAGTACTTC.

This chain uses TRBV27 with TRBJ1-2; 9 nucleotides line up with TRBD1. Germline V gives CDR1 MNHEY, CDR2 SMNVEV (reference sequence). Trimming removed 0 bases from V and 2 bases from J; junction bases left unmatched: 4. This CDR3 is built from 16 residues. This CDR3 reads CASSLSTGQGNYGYTF. The CDR3 DNA reads as TGTGCCAGCAGTTTATCGACCGGACAGGGGAACTATGGCTACACCTTC.

With regard to this clone: Other DNA variants within this sample encode the same CDR3. The chain joins TRBV7-9 to TRBJ1-1; D gene uncertain. The germline V gene encodes CDR1 SEHNR and CDR2 FQNEAQ (reference sequence). This CDR3 region has 11 residues. Between the trimmed V and J ends, which lost 1 base and 8 bases, there was a span of 5 bases. For the CDR3, the DNA is TGTGCCAGCAGCTTAGGAGGAGAAGCTTTCTTT. Encoded protein: CASSLGGEAFF.

The gene calls are TRBV6-6 and TRBJ2-2; the match to TRBD1 covers 7 bases. Germline V lookup: CDR1 MNHNY, CDR2 SVGAGI (reference sequence). The CDR3 extends over 16 amino acids. V was pared by 5 bases and J by 0 bases, with 6 bases of the junction left unmatched. The CDR3, as DNA: TGTGCCAGCAGTCCTCTGACAGGGCCGAACACCGGGGAGCTGTTTTTT. It yields the protein CASSPLTGPNTGELFF.

This clone was counted a single time. V usage is TRBV14 and J usage is TRBJ2-7, with 7 bases aligning to TRBD2. The CDR3 spans 16 residues. The J segment lost 2 bases and the V segment lost 0 bases, leaving 7 bases of the junction unmatched. The germline gives CDR1 SGHDN, CDR2 FVKESK. CDR3 sequence: CASSQEMWEGTYEQYF. The DNA for the CDR3 is TGTGCCAGCAGCCAAGAGATGTGGGAGGGGACCTACGAGCAGTACTTC.

The chain links TRBV2 to TRBJ2-1, with D tentatively TRBD2 (5 bases). This CDR3 has 16 residues. The germline V and J ends were trimmed by 3 bases and 7 bases, with 19 bases remaining between them. Germline V gives CDR1 SNHLY, CDR2 FYNNEI. Here the CDR3 DNA reads TGTGCCAGCAGTGAGAGCGTGGCGGTCTCGGGAAATGAGCAGTTCTTC. This sequence encodes CASSESVAVSGNEQFF.

The V call is TRBV5-3, the J call TRBJ1-5; 9 bases are a match to TRBD1. TRBV5-3 is identified as an open reading frame with a role that is uncertain. The CDR3 is 21 amino acids. The V gene end was trimmed by 0 bases and the J gene end by 3 bases; junction bases not matched to a gene: 19. The CDR3 nucleotides are TGTGCCAGAAGCTTGGACCAAAGTCCGGGGACAGGGAAGGGTGCCAATCAGCCCCAGCATTTT. Translating gives CARSLDQSPGTGKGANQPQHF.

This rearrangement joins TRBV5-1 to TRBJ2-1; D perhaps matches TRBD1 (8 bases). V was pared by 0 bases and J by 7 bases, with 17 bases between. The CDR3 extends over 16 amino acids. Germline V gene data show CDR1 as SGHRS and CDR2 as YFSETQ. DNA of the CDR3: TGCGCCAGCAGCTTGGCTCTTACAGGGGGGGTAAATGAGCAGTTCTTC. Translating gives CASSLALTGGVNEQFF.